Listed here is a single TCR beta chain. The antigen remains undetermined. The method was immunoSEQ multiplex PCR; TCRdb's version includes in-frame clones alone and lacks a portion of them. The top ten clones hold around 5% of a sample with 98,000 or so clones, about 94% of them seen once. This sample stems from a study of T cell responses to AZD1222 COVID-19 vaccine. Study results and caveats: Donors were mostly white British, more females; clonal diversity possibly underestimated. Repertoire sampling occurred only after the peak T cell response. Once two AZD1222 doses were given, Spike-specific TCR breadth and depth went up.

V was clipped by 5 bases and J by 7 bases, with 11 bases between them. In germline, CDR1 is SGHAT, CDR2 FQNNGV. The CDR3 is 13 amino acids. Sequenced here: peripheral blood, sampled on day 0 of AZD1222 vaccination. The rearrangement uses TRBV11-2 and TRBJ2-2; no reliable D call. The clonotype originates from an adult in good health. The CDR3 here is CASSLPVFGELFF. DNA for the CDR3: TGTGCCAGCAGCCTCCCGGTGTTCGGGGAGCTGTTTTTT.